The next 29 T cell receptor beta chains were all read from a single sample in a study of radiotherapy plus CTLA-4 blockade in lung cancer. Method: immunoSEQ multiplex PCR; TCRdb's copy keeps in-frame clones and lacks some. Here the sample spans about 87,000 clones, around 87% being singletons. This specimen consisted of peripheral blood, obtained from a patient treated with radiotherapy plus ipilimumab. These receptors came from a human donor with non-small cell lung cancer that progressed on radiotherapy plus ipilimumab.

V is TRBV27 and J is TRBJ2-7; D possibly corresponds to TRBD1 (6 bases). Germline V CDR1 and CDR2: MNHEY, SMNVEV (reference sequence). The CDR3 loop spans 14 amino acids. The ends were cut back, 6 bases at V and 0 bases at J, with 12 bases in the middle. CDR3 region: CASSRTVPSYEQYF. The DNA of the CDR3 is TGTGCCAGCAGCCGGACAGTACCCTCCTACGAGCAGTACTTC.

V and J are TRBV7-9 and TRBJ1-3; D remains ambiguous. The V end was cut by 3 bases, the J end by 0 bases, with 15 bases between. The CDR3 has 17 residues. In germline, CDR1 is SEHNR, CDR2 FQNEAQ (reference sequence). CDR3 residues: CASSFALSGFSGNTIYF. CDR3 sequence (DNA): TGTGCCAGCAGCTTCGCGCTTTCAGGATTCTCTGGAAACACCATATATTTT.

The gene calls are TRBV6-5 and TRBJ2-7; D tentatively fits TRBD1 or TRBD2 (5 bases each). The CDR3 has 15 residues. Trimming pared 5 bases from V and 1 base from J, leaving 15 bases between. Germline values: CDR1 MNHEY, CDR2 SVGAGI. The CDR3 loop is CASSGRGAGSYEQYF. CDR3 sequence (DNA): TGTGCCAGCAGTGGCCGAGGGGCCGGGTCCTACGAGCAGTACTTC.

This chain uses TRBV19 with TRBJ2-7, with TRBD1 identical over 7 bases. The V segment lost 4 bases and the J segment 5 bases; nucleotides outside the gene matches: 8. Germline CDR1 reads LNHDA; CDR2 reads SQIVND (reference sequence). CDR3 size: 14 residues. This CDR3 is CASSKGTDIDEQYF. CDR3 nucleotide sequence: TGTGCCAGTAGTAAAGGGACAGATATCGACGAGCAGTACTTC.

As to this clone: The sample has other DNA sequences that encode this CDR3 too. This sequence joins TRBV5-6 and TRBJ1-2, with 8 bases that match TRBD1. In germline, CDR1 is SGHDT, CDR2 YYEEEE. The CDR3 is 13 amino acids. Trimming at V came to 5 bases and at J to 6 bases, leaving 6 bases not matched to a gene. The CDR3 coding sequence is TGTGCCAGCAGACAGGACAGGGTCGATGGCTACACCTTC. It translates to CASRQDRVDGYTF.

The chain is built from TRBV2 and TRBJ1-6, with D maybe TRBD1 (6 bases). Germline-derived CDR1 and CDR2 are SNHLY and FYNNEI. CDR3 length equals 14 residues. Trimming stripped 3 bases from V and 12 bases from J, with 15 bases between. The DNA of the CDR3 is TGTGCCAGCAGTGATATCGGGGGGCGCAGACCCCTCCACTTT. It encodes CASSDIGGRRPLHF.

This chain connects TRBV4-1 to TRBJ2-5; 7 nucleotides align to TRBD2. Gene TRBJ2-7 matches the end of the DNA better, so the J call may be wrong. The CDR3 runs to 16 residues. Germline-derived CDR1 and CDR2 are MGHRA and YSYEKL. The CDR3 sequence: CASSQEGSGIRDEQYF. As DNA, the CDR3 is TGCGCCAGCAGCCAAGAGGGGAGCGGGATACGTGACGAGCAGTACTTC.

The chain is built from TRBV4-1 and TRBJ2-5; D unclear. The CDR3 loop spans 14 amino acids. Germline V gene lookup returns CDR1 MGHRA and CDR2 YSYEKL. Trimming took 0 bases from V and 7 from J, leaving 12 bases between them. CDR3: CASSQDPWVGTQYF. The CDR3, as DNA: TGCGCCAGCAGCCAAGATCCCTGGGTAGGGACCCAGTACTTC.

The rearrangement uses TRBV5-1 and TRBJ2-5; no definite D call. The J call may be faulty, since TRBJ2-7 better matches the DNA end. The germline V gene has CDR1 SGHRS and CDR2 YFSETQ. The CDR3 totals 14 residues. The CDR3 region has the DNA TGCGCCAGCAGCTTGAGAGGTGATACCTACGAGCAGTACTTC. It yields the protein CASSLRGDTYEQYF.

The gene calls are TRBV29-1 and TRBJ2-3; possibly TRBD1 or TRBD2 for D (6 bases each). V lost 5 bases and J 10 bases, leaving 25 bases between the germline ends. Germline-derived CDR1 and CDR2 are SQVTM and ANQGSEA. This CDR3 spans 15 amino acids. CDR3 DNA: TGCAGCGTTTCCACCCCGTTGCTTAGGGGGGAGGCGCAGTATTTT. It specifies CSVSTPLLRGEAQYF.

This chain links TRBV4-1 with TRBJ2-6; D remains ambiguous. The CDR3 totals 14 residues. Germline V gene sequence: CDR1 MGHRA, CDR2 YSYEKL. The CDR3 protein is CATAWGTGANVLTF. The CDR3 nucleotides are TGCGCTACCGCGTGGGGAACTGGGGCCAACGTCCTGACTTTC.

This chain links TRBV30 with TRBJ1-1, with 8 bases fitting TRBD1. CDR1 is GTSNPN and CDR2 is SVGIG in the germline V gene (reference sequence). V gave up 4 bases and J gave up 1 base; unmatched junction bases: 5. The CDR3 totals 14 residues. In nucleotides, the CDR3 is TGTGCCTGGACCTACGGACAGGGGAACACTGAAGCTTTCTTT. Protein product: CAWTYGQGNTEAFF.

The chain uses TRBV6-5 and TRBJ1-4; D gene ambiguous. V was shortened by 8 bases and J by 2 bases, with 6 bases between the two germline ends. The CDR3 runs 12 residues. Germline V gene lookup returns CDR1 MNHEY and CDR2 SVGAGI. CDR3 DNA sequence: TGTGCCAGCGGGAATACTAATGAAAAACTGTTTTTT. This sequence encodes CASGNTNEKLFF.

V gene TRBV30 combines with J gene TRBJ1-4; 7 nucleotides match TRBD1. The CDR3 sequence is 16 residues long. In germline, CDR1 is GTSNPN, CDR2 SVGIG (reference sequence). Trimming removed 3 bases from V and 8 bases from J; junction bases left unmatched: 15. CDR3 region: CAWRRLGTADLEKLFF. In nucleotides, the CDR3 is TGTGCCTGGAGGAGGCTAGGGACAGCGGACTTAGAAAAACTGTTTTTT.

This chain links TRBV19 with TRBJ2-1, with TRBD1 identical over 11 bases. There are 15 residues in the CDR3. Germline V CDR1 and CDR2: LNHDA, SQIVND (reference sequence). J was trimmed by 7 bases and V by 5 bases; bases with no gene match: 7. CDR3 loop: CASSPGTGGANEQFF. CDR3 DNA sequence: TGTGCCAGTAGTCCAGGGACAGGGGGGGCGAATGAGCAGTTCTTC.

The CDR3 DNA reads as TGTGCCAGCAGTTACTGGGAGAAGGGGTACGAGCAGTACTTC. Translation: CASSYWEKGYEQYF. This chain uses TRBV6-5 with TRBJ2-7; either TRBD1 or TRBD2 may fit D (5 bases each). CDR1 and CDR2 (germline): MNHEY, SVGAGI. The CDR3 runs to 14 residues. Trimming shortened V by 1 base and J by 4 bases, and 11 bases separated the two germline ends.

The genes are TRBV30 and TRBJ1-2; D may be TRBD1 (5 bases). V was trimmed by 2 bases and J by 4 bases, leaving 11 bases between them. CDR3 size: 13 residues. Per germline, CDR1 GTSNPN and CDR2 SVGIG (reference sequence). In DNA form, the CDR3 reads TGTGCCTGGAGTCTTTCGACAGCCTATGGCTACACCTTC. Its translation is CAWSLSTAYGYTF.

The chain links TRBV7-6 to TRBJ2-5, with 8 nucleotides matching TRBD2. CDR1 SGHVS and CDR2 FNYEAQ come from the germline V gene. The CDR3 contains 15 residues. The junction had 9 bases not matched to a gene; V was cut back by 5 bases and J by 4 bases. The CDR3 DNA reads TGTGCCAGCAGCCTAGGGGACCGGGGGGGAGAGACCCAGTACTTC. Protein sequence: CASSLGDRGGETQYF.

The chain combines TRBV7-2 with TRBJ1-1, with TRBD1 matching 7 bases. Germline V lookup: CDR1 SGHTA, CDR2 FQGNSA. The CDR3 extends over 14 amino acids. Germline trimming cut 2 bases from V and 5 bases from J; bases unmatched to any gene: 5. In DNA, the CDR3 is TGTGCCAGCAGCTTACAGGGGGGGCGAACTGAAGCTTTCTTT. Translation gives CASSLQGGRTEAFF.

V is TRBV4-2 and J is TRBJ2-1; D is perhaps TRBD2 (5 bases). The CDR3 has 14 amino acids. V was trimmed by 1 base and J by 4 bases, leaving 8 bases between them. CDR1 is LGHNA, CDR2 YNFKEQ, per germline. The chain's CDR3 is CASSQGTGYNEQFF. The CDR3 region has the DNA TGTGCCAGCAGCCAAGGGACGGGATACAATGAGCAGTTCTTC.

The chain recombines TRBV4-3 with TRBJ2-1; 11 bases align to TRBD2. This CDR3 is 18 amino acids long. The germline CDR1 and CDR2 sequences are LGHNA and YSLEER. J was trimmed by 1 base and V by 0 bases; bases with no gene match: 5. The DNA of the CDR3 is TGCGCCAGCAGCCAAGAAGAACTAGCGGGAGAATCCTACAATGAGCAGTTCTTC. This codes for CASSQEELAGESYNEQFF.

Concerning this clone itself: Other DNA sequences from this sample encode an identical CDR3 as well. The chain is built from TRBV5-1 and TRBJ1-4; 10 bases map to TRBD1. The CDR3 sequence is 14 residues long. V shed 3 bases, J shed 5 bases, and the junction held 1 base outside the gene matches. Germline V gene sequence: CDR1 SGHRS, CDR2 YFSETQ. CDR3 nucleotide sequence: TGCGCCAGCAGCTCGGGACAGGGGAATGAAAAACTGTTTTTT. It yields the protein CASSSGQGNEKLFF.

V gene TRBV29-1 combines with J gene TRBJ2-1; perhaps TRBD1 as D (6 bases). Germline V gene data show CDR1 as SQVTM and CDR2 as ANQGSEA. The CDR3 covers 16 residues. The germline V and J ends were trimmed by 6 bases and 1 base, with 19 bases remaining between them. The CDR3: CSVRTATQASYNEQFF. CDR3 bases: TGCAGCGTCCGGACAGCGACCCAGGCGTCCTACAATGAGCAGTTCTTC.

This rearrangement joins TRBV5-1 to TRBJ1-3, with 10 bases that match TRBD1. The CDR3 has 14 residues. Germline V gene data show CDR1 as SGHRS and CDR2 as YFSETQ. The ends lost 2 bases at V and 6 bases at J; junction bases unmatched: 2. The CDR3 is CASSFGTGVNTIYF. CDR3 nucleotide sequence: TGCGCCAGCAGCTTCGGGACAGGGGTAAACACCATATATTTT.

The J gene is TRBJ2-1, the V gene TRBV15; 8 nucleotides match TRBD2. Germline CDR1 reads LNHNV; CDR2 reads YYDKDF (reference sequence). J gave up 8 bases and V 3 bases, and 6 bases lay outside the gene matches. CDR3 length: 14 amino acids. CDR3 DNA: TGTGCCACCAGCAGTCGCAGCGGGAGTGATGAGCAGTTCTTC. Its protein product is CATSSRSGSDEQFF.

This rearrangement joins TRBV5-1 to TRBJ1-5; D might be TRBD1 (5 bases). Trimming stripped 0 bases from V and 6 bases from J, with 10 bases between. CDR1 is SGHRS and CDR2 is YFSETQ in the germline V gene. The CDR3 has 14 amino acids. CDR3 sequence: CASSLERGTQPQHF. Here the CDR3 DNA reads TGCGCCAGCAGCTTGGAGAGGGGAACTCAGCCCCAGCATTTT.

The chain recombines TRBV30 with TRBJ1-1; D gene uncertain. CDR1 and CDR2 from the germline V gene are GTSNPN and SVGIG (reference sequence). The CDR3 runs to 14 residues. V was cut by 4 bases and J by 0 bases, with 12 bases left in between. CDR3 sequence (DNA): TGTGCCTGGAACGTGAGGTATTTGAACACTGAAGCTTTCTTT. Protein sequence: CAWNVRYLNTEAFF.

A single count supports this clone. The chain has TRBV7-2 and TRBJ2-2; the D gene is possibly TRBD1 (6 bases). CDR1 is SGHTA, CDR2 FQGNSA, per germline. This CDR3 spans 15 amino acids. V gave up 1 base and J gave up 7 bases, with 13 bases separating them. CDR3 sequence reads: CASSLVQQGHGELFF. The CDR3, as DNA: TGTGCCAGCAGCTTAGTACAACAGGGCCACGGGGAGCTGTTTTTT.

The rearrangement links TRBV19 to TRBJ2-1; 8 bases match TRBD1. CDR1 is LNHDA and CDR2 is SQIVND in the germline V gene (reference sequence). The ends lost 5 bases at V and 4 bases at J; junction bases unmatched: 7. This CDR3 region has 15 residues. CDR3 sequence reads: CASSRGQAPYNEQFF. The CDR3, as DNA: TGTGCCAGTAGTCGGGGACAGGCCCCGTACAATGAGCAGTTCTTC.